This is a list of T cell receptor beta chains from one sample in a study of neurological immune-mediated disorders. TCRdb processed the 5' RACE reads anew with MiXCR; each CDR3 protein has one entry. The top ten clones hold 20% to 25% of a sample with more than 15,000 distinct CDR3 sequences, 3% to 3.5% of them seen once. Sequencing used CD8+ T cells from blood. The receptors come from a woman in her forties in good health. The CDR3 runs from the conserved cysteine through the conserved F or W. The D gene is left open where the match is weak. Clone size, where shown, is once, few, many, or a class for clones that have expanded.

CDR3aa: CASSEALSTPLHF
CDR3nt: TGTGCCAGCAGTGAAGCGCTTTCTACACCCCTCCACTTT
v_gene: TRBV2
abundance: many
j_gene: TRBJ1-6
d_gene: -

CDR3aa: CSVGGTGYEQYF
CDR3nt: TGCAGCGTTGGGGGGACGGGCTACGAGCAGTACTTC
v_gene: TRBV29-1
abundance: many
j_gene: TRBJ2-7
d_gene: -

CDR3aa: CAISESGTGGYTEAFF
CDR3nt: TGTGCCATCAGTGAGTCGGGGACAGGGGGCTACACTGAAGCTTTCTTT
v_gene: TRBV10-3
abundance: -
j_gene: TRBJ1-1
d_gene: TRBD1

CDR3aa: CASSFRARSTDTQYF
CDR3nt: TGCGCCAGCAGCTTCAGGGCCCGAAGCACAGATACGCAGTATTTT
v_gene: TRBV5-1
abundance: medium-sized
j_gene: TRBJ2-3
d_gene: -

CDR3aa: CSAKSILNYEQYF
CDR3nt: TGCAGTGCTAAAAGTATACTAAACTACGAGCAGTACTTC
v_gene: TRBV20-1
abundance: many
j_gene: TRBJ2-7
d_gene: -

CDR3aa: CASSRTSSYEQYF
CDR3nt: TGCGCCAGCAGCCGGACTAGCTCCTACGAGCAGTACTTC
v_gene: TRBV4-1
abundance: many
j_gene: TRBJ2-7
d_gene: TRBD2

CDR3aa: CASSEGYYEQYF
CDR3nt: TGTGCCAGCAGCGAGGGGTACTACGAGCAGTACTTC
v_gene: TRBV11-2
abundance: medium-sized
j_gene: TRBJ2-7
d_gene: -

CDR3aa: CAISSADPTYEQYF
CDR3nt: TGTGCCATCAGTTCTGCCGACCCTACCTACGAGCAGTACTTC
v_gene: TRBV10-3
abundance: many
j_gene: TRBJ2-7
d_gene: -

CDR3aa: CASSVGQGYEQYF
CDR3nt: TGTGCCAGCAGTGTTGGACAGGGCTACGAGCAGTACTTC
v_gene: TRBV25-1
abundance: many
j_gene: TRBJ2-7
d_gene: TRBD1

CDR3aa: CSVEGGEQFF
CDR3nt: TGCAGCGTCGAGGGTGGTGAGCAGTTCTTC
v_gene: TRBV29-1
abundance: many
j_gene: TRBJ2-1
d_gene: -

CDR3aa: CASSYSIAGSGNTIYF
CDR3nt: TGTGCCAGCAGTTACTCGATAGCGGGGTCTGGAAACACCATATATTTT
v_gene: TRBV6-5
abundance: many
j_gene: TRBJ1-3
d_gene: -

CDR3aa: CASSQPDRGRQYF
CDR3nt: TGCGCCAGCAGCCAACCCGACAGGGGGCGGCAGTATTTT
v_gene: TRBV4-3
abundance: many
j_gene: TRBJ2-3
d_gene: TRBD1

CDR3aa: CASSSRSRSTDTQYF
CDR3nt: TGCGCCAGCAGCTCGAGGTCCAGGTCCACAGATACGCAGTATTTT
v_gene: TRBV5-1
abundance: many
j_gene: TRBJ2-3
d_gene: -

CDR3aa: CASSLSETYEQYF
CDR3nt: TGTGCCAGCAGCCTTTCAGAAACCTACGAGCAGTACTTC
v_gene: TRBV9
abundance: many
j_gene: TRBJ2-7
d_gene: -

CDR3aa: CASSVYGRALDTQYF
CDR3nt: TGTGCCAGCAGCGTTTACGGGAGGGCCCTGGATACGCAGTATTTT
v_gene: TRBV9
abundance: many
j_gene: TRBJ2-3
d_gene: TRBD2

CDR3aa: CASSLYGGGGETQYF
CDR3nt: TGCGCCAGCAGCTTGTACGGCGGAGGGGGAGAGACCCAGTACTTC
v_gene: TRBV5-1
abundance: many
j_gene: TRBJ2-5
d_gene: -

CDR3aa: CASSLIGTSGTDTQYF
CDR3nt: TGTGCCAGCAGTTTAATCGGGACTAGCGGCACAGATACGCAGTATTTT
v_gene: TRBV27
abundance: many
j_gene: TRBJ2-3
d_gene: TRBD2

CDR3aa: CASSSETGINEQFF
CDR3nt: TGTGCCTCCTCGTCGGAAACAGGGATCAATGAGCAGTTCTTC
v_gene: TRBV30
abundance: -
j_gene: TRBJ2-1
d_gene: -

CDR3aa: CASSQPRQGPDTQYF
CDR3nt: TGTGCCAGCAGCCAACCAAGACAGGGACCAGATACGCAGTATTTT
v_gene: TRBV14
abundance: many
j_gene: TRBJ2-3
d_gene: TRBD1

CDR3aa: CSVVRGLAEAFF
CDR3nt: TGCAGCGTTGTTCGGGGGCTAGCTGAAGCTTTCTTT
v_gene: TRBV29-1
abundance: many
j_gene: TRBJ1-1
d_gene: -

CDR3aa: CSGHGLLNEQFF
CDR3nt: TGCAGCGGCCACGGACTACTCAATGAGCAGTTCTTC
v_gene: TRBV29-1
abundance: many
j_gene: TRBJ2-1
d_gene: -

CDR3aa: CASSPLQDTGELFF
CDR3nt: TGTGCCAGCAGTCCTCTACAGGACACCGGGGAGCTGTTTTTT
v_gene: TRBV6-4
abundance: many
j_gene: TRBJ2-2
d_gene: -

CDR3aa: CASSRLAGPYEQYF
CDR3nt: TGTGCCAGCAGCAGACTAGCGGGTCCCTACGAGCAGTACTTC
v_gene: TRBV11-2
abundance: many
j_gene: TRBJ2-7
d_gene: TRBD2

CDR3aa: CASSPEEGSNYGYTF
CDR3nt: TGCGCCAGCAGCCCTGAAGAGGGTTCAAACTATGGCTACACCTTC
v_gene: TRBV4-1
abundance: many
j_gene: TRBJ1-2
d_gene: -

CDR3aa: CASSFRPRTTGETQYF
CDR3nt: TGTGCCAGCAGCTTCCGCCCTAGAACCACTGGGGAGACCCAGTACTTC
v_gene: TRBV7-9
abundance: many
j_gene: TRBJ2-5
d_gene: -

CDR3aa: CSALPGIAGDEQYF
CDR3nt: TGCAGTGCTCTACCAGGGATAGCGGGAGACGAGCAGTACTTC
v_gene: TRBV20-1
abundance: many
j_gene: TRBJ2-7
d_gene: TRBD2

CDR3aa: CSVTDTYEQYF
CDR3nt: TGCAGCGTTACAGATACCTACGAGCAGTACTTC
v_gene: TRBV29-1
abundance: many
j_gene: TRBJ2-7
d_gene: -